This T cell receptor beta chain emerged from a study of human CD4 T cells and Enterobacteriaceae (TCRdb year 2020). In the case of this clone: Which antigen it targets is not known. No much larger clonotype is one base removed from it; base qualities were not supplied.

Ex vivo total memory CD4+ samples were sequenced at deep level, with detection sensitivity of one cell in 200,000. The QIAamp DNA Micro Kit was used to extract genomic DNA from cell pellets, and the quantity and purity of the genomic DNA were checked by spectrophotometry. The immunoSEQ multiplex PCR assay was used to amplify TCR Vbeta CDR3 regions. The amplicons were sequenced on the Illumina HiSeq platform. The retrieved sequences were 87 nucleotides long and included the CDR3 region. The authors processed their data as follows. A clonotype was defined as a unique productive TCR Vbeta nucleotide sequence, quantified by productive template frequency from ImmunoSEQ Analyzer V3.0. Expanded clonotypes were defined using a threshold set at the top 5th percentile of each repertoire ranked by frequency. The R package fossil was used to compute repertoire overlap as Chao-Jaccard, and the R package MASS was used to visualize the overlap by nonmetric multidimensional scaling. TCRdb provides this immuneACCESS table in a form limited to in-frame rearrangements. Some clones are lacking; in checked studies, under half of them reflect an unresolved V gene, and why the rest are absent is not known. The DNA gave D and trimming, while V, J and clone size come from that table. The sample table shows 25,000 to 30,000 clones, and roughly 80% are seen once. The ten top clones hold roughly 0.96% of the sample.

On a FACSAria III, memory CD4+ T cells were FACS-sorted to over 95% purity, defined as all CD4+ cells except CD45RA+CCR7+CD95- naive cells. Blood from healthy donors came from blood donation centers in Switzerland. Total CD4+ T cells and monocytes were enriched by positive selection with CD4 and CD14 magnetic microbeads. Before sorting, CD8+, CD14+, CD16+, CD56+, CD19+ and CD25-bright cells were excluded. In two blood donors, total memory CD4+ T cells were sequenced directly ex vivo to assess in vivo expansion of bacteria-reactive clonotypes. Ficoll-Paque Plus was used to isolate peripheral blood mononuclear cells from donor blood. What the authors observed across the whole study: Ex vivo, broadly cross-reactive clonotypes were observed to appear more expanded than specific clonotypes, with about 55% of the 19 and about 65% of the 34 being found within the top 5%. The only basis for inferring the reactivity of ex vivo clonotypes was matching nucleotide sequences to CFSE-low cultures from the same donors.

From the cysteine up to the phenylalanine, the CDR3 has a length of 15 residues. The entry retains the CDR3 DNA only, 45 bases that are in frame from base 1. According to the germline V gene (reference sequence), CDR1 reads SEHNR and CDR2 reads FQNEAQ. Between the V and J ends, shortened by 5 bases and 10 bases respectively, the junction contains 18 bases. The receptor's source is a human donor in good health. The specimen sequenced was memory CD4+ T cells from blood. The meaning of the sample's cell subset or site label: total memory CD4 T cells sorted directly ex vivo, unstimulated. Recombination connected TRBV7-9 to TRBJ1-6, with a tentative D gene TRBD1 over 6 matching bases. The nucleotides are TGTGCCAGCAGCGCAGCAACAGGGTTTGGATCACCCCTCCACTTT. It is translated as CASSAATGFGSPLHF. When the CDR3 is completed using the reference TRBV7-9 and TRBJ1-6 genes on either side, the full variable domain is DTGVSQNPRHKITKRGQNVTFRCDPISEHNRLYWYRQTLGQGPEFLTYFQNEAQLEKSRLLSDRFSAERPKGSFSTLEIQRTEQGDSAMYLCASSAATGFGSPLHFGNGTRLTVT.